This passage covers 9 T cell receptor beta chains from one sample sequenced in a study of T cells in Graves' hyperthyroidism and ophthalmopathy. TCR beta CDR3 regions were amplified from RNA. During a first-round RT-PCR of the TCR CDR3, the HTBI primer set was used. TCRdb re-called the multiplex PCR reads with MiXCR, one entry per CDR3 protein. The sample includes about 250,000 distinct CDR3 sequences, around 22% of them seen just once. The sample comprised blood. These receptors all stem from a young man with Graves' ophthalmopathy.

V usage is TRBV3-1 and J usage is TRBJ2-2, with 10 bases identical to TRBD2. The CDR3 has 15 residues. The junction had 5 bases not matched to a gene; V was cut back by 6 bases and J by 4 bases. Germline V gives CDR1 LGHDT, CDR2 YNNKEL (reference sequence). The chain's CDR3 is CASRSSGGVTGELFF. As DNA, the CDR3 is TGTGCCAGCAGATCTAGCGGGGGAGTCACCGGGGAGCTGTTTTTT.

This clonotype has a handful of counts. The chain links TRBV5-1 to TRBJ2-1, with 8 bases identical to TRBD2. In germline, CDR1 is SGHRS, CDR2 YFSETQ. The V gene end was trimmed by 4 bases and the J gene end by 8 bases; junction bases not matched to a gene: 5. The CDR3 is 13 amino acids. As DNA, the CDR3 is TGCGCCAGCAGCACGGGAGGGGTGGATGAGCAGTTCTTC. Translated, it gives CASSTGGVDEQFF.

This clonotype occurred a few times. This sequence joins TRBV5-8 and TRBJ2-7; a possible D gene is TRBD2 (6 bases). Germline V gene sequence: CDR1 SGHTS, CDR2 YDEGEE. The CDR3 contains 15 residues. Trimming left V 7 bases short and J 4 bases short, with 21 bases between. CDR3 DNA sequence: TGTGCCAGCCCGTGGGTGCGGGGCTGGGGGTACGAGCAGTACTTC. It is translated as CASPWVRGWGYEQYF.

This chain uses TRBV7-3 with TRBJ2-2, with D possibly being TRBD1 (5 bases). Germline V gene lookup returns CDR1 SGHTA and CDR2 FQGTGA. V was cut by 5 bases and J by 3 bases, with 13 bases left in between. There are 15 residues in the CDR3. In nucleotides, the CDR3 is TGTGCCAGCAGCGTAGACAGTAGAGACACCGGGGAGCTGTTTTTT. It encodes CASSVDSRDTGELFF.

This clonotype turned up a few times. The chain recombines TRBV7-9 with TRBJ1-1, with D hard to call. The V end was cut by 5 bases, the J end by 1 base, with 11 bases between. CDR3 length equals 14 residues. Germline values: CDR1 SEHNR, CDR2 FQNEAQ (reference sequence). The CDR3 reads CASSTHQTNTEAFF. For the CDR3, the DNA is TGTGCCAGCAGCACCCACCAGACGAACACTGAAGCTTTCTTT.

This clonotype was observed many times. V and J are TRBV12-3 or TRBV12-4 and TRBJ2-2; D is unresolved. V lost 5 bases, J lost 1 base, and 8 bases lay in between. The CDR3 consists of 14 residues. The CDR3 is CASSLNKNTGELFF. The CDR3 DNA reads as TGTGCCAGCAGTCTCAACAAGAACACCGGGGAGCTGTTTTTT.

V and J are TRBV6-1 and TRBJ1-1, with 7 bases identical to TRBD1. The CDR3 is made up of 14 amino acids. The junction had 9 bases not matched to a gene; V was cut back by 8 bases and J by 3 bases. CDR1 is MNHNS, CDR2 SASEGT, per germline. The CDR3 nucleotides read TGTGCCAGCGGCAGGGGGAGTATGGACACTGAAGCTTTCTTT. This translates into CASGRGSMDTEAFF.

The genes are TRBV6-1 and TRBJ2-5; 13 nucleotides align to TRBD2. The CDR3 has 14 amino acids. V shed 10 bases and J 4 bases; nucleotides not matched to a gene: 6. Per the germline V gene, CDR1 is MNHNS and CDR2 is SASEGT. DNA of the CDR3: TGTGCCACCACGACTAGCGGGAGGCTAGAGACCCAGTACTTC. Protein product: CATTTSGRLETQYF.

The sample holds many counts of this clonotype. The chain employs TRBV4-1 and TRBJ2-5; 11 bases fit TRBD2. Germline loops: CDR1 MGHRA, CDR2 YSYEKL. The CDR3 covers 16 residues. Trimming took 3 bases from V and 0 from J; bases not matched to a gene: 3. CDR3 DNA sequence: TGCGCCAGCAGCCAGGGACTAGCGGACCACCAAGAGACCCAGTACTTC. Its protein product is CASSQGLADHQETQYF.